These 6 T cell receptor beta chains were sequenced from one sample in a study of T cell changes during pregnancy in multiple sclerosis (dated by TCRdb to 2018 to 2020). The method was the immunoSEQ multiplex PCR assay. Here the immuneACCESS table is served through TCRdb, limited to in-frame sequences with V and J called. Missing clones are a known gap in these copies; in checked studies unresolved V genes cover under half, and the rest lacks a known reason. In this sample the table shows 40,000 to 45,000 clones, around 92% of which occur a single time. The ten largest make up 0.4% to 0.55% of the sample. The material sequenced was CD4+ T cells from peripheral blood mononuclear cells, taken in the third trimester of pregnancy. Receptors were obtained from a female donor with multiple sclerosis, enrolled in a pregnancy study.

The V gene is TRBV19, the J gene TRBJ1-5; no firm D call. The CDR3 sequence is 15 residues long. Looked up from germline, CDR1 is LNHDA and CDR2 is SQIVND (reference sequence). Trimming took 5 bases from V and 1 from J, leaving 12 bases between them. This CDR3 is CASSRSGGSNQPQHF. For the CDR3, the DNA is TGTGCCAGTAGTCGCTCAGGCGGGAGCAATCAGCCCCAGCATTTT.

CDR3 in amino acids: CASSPSGRSTDTQYF. The DNA of the CDR3 is TGTGCCAGCAGCCCTAGCGGGAGGAGCACAGATACGCAGTATTTT. The chain employs TRBV11-3 and TRBJ2-3; 11 bases fit TRBD2. The V gene end was trimmed by 5 bases and the J gene end by 0 bases; junction bases not matched to a gene: 1. There are 15 residues in the CDR3. Germline lookup yields CDR1 SGHNT and CDR2 YENEEA. The entire variable domain, with the rest obtained from reference TRBV11-3 and TRBJ2-3, is as follows: EAGVVQSPRYKIIEKKQPVAFWCNPISGHNTLYWYLQNLGQGPELLIRYENEEAVDDSQLPKDRFSAERLKGVDSTLKIQPAELGDSAVYLCASSPSGRSTDTQYFGPGTRLTVL.

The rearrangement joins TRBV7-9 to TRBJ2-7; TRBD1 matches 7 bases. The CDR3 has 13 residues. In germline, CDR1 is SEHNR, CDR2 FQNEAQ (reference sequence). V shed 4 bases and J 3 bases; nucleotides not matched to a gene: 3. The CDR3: CASSWGQNYEQYF. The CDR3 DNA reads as TGTGCCAGCAGCTGGGGACAGAACTACGAGCAGTACTTC.

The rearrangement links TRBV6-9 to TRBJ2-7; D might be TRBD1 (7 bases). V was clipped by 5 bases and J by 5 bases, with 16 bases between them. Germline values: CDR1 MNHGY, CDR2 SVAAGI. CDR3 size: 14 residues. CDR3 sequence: CASSGRDSSNEQYF. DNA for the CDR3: TGTGCCAGCAGTGGGCGGGACAGTAGCAACGAGCAGTACTTC.

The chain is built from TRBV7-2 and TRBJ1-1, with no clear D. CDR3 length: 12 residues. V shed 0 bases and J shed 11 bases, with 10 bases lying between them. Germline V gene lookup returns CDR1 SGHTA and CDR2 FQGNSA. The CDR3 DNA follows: TGTGCCAGCAGCTTAGCGACGGGTGCCGCTTTCTTT. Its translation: CASSLATGAAFF.

CDR3 nucleotide sequence: TGCAGCGTTGACATTCTGGCAGGCAAGAGCACAGATACGCAGTATTTT. Amino acid sequence: CSVDILAGKSTDTQYF. This chain joins TRBV29-1 and TRBJ2-3; D unresolved. The CDR3 covers 16 residues. With 3 bases removed from V and 0 bases from J, the gap between germline ends came to 16 bases. CDR1 is SQVTM, CDR2 ANQGSEA, per germline.